These T cell receptor beta chains were read from a single sample in a study of shared clonotypes between healthy human individuals. Profiled with immunoSEQ multiplex PCR; TCRdb holds only in-frame clones, not every one. The sample records roughly 1,100,000 clones, roughly 75% being singletons. The sequenced sample consisted of memory CD4+ T cells sorted from blood. All receptors derive from a man younger than 30 in good health. Each CDR3 is given with its conserved first and last residue. Each record gives: V gene, CDR3 length, clone size, D gene, J gene, CDR3 DNA, CDR3 protein. D genes are given only for firm matches. Expanded clones are given a class, and other clones once, few, many or no size at all.

v_call: TRBV19
cdr3_length: 14
clone_size: NA
d_call: TRBD1
j_call: TRBJ1-5
cdr3_nt: TGTGCCAGTAGCGAGGGACAGTTCAATCAGCCCCAGCATTTT
cdr3_aa: CASSEGQFNQPQHF

v_call: TRBV5-6
cdr3_length: 13
clone_size: NA
d_call: NA
j_call: TRBJ1-5
cdr3_nt: TGTGCCAGCAGCCCAGGGGGCAATCAGCCCCAGCATTTT
cdr3_aa: CASSPGGNQPQHF

v_call: TRBV7-9
cdr3_length: 12
clone_size: NA
d_call: TRBD2
j_call: TRBJ2-7
cdr3_nt: TGTGCCAGCAGCCGGACTAGCCACGAGCAGTACTTC
cdr3_aa: CASSRTSHEQYF

v_call: TRBV29-1
cdr3_length: 15
clone_size: NA
d_call: NA
j_call: TRBJ2-6
cdr3_nt: TGCAGCGTTGAAGGTGGAAGCTCTGGGGCCAACGTCCTGACTTTC
cdr3_aa: CSVEGGSSGANVLTF

v_call: TRBV29-1
cdr3_length: 14
clone_size: NA
d_call: TRBD1
j_call: TRBJ1-3
cdr3_nt: TGCAGCGCCGACCGGGACAGGGCTGGAAACACCATATATTTT
cdr3_aa: CSADRDRAGNTIYF

v_call: TRBV5-1
cdr3_length: 17
clone_size: NA
d_call: TRBD2
j_call: TRBJ2-2
cdr3_nt: TGCGCCAGCAGCGGGACTAGCGGGGGGTCCAACACCGGGGAGCTGTTTTTT
cdr3_aa: CASSGTSGGSNTGELFF

v_call: TRBV27
cdr3_length: 14
clone_size: NA
d_call: NA
j_call: TRBJ1-2
cdr3_nt: TGTGCCAGCAGCCTTTCAGGACAATTCTATGGCTACACCTTC
cdr3_aa: CASSLSGQFYGYTF

v_call: TRBV29-1
cdr3_length: 14
clone_size: NA
d_call: TRBD2
j_call: TRBJ2-1
cdr3_nt: TGCAGCGTTGAGGGGGGACTATCCTACAATGAGCAGTTCTTC
cdr3_aa: CSVEGGLSYNEQFF

v_call: TRBV15
cdr3_length: 17
clone_size: NA
d_call: NA
j_call: TRBJ1-1
cdr3_nt: TGTGCCACCAGCAGTGGGGTGAAAATCATGGGGAACACTGAAGCTTTCTTT
cdr3_aa: CATSSGVKIMGNTEAFF

v_call: TRBV11-2
cdr3_length: 14
clone_size: NA
d_call: TRBD2
j_call: TRBJ2-5
cdr3_nt: TGTGCCAGCAGCTTAGCTAGCGGCAAAGAGACCCAGTACTTC
cdr3_aa: CASSLASGKETQYF

v_call: TRBV5-6
cdr3_length: 14
clone_size: NA
d_call: NA
j_call: TRBJ2-1
cdr3_nt: TGTGCCAGCAGCTTTCTAGGGCAGGTTAATGAGCAGTTCTTC
cdr3_aa: CASSFLGQVNEQFF

v_call: TRBV2
cdr3_length: 15
clone_size: NA
d_call: NA
j_call: TRBJ1-5
cdr3_nt: TGTGCCAGCAGTGAGCAGGTACTTAGCAATCAGCCCCAGCATTTT
cdr3_aa: CASSEQVLSNQPQHF

v_call: TRBV18
cdr3_length: 15
clone_size: NA
d_call: TRBD2
j_call: TRBJ2-2
cdr3_nt: TGTGCCAGCTCACCTCCTAGCGGCTACACCGGGGAGCTGTTTTTT
cdr3_aa: CASSPPSGYTGELFF

v_call: TRBV6-5
cdr3_length: 14
clone_size: NA
d_call: TRBD1
j_call: TRBJ1-5
cdr3_nt: TGTGCCAGCAGTTGGACAGGGCCCAATCAGCCCCAGCATTTT
cdr3_aa: CASSWTGPNQPQHF

v_call: TRBV5-5
cdr3_length: 13
clone_size: NA
d_call: NA
j_call: TRBJ1-3
cdr3_nt: TGTGCCAGCAGCACCGCCGGGGATCTCACCATATATTTT
cdr3_aa: CASSTAGDLTIYF

v_call: TRBV10-2
cdr3_length: 13
clone_size: NA
d_call: NA
j_call: TRBJ1-2
cdr3_nt: TGCGCCAGCGCCCCAATCCGGCAATATGGCTACACCTTC
cdr3_aa: CASAPIRQYGYTF

v_call: TRBV7-9
cdr3_length: 17
clone_size: NA
d_call: NA
j_call: TRBJ1-4
cdr3_nt: TGTGCCAGCAGCCACGGGGGGGTCGGATCAACTAATGAAAAACTGTTTTTT
cdr3_aa: CASSHGGVGSTNEKLFF

v_call: TRBV6-5
cdr3_length: 15
clone_size: NA
d_call: TRBD2
j_call: TRBJ2-3
cdr3_nt: TGTGCCAGCAGTTATTTAGCGGGAAGCACAGATACGCAGTATTTT
cdr3_aa: CASSYLAGSTDTQYF

v_call: TRBV11-2
cdr3_length: 18
clone_size: NA
d_call: TRBD1
j_call: TRBJ2-3
cdr3_nt: TGTGCCAGCAGCTTAGGCCACCGCGGCAGGGGGTTAACAGATACGCAGTATTTT
cdr3_aa: CASSLGHRGRGLTDTQYF

v_call: TRBV4-2
cdr3_length: 17
clone_size: few
d_call: TRBD2
j_call: TRBJ2-3
cdr3_nt: TGTGCCAGCAGCCAATGGGGCGGGGGAACGAAAGCAGATACGCAGTATTTT
cdr3_aa: CASSQWGGGTKADTQYF

v_call: TRBV19
cdr3_length: 13
clone_size: few
d_call: TRBD1
j_call: TRBJ2-2
cdr3_nt: TGTGCCAGTAAGGACAGGTGGGCCGGGGAGCTGTTTTTT
cdr3_aa: CASKDRWAGELFF

v_call: TRBV5-4
cdr3_length: 15
clone_size: NA
d_call: TRBD1
j_call: TRBJ1-2
cdr3_nt: TGTGCCAGCAGCTTGGACCCAGGGGGAAACTATGGCTACACCTTC
cdr3_aa: CASSLDPGGNYGYTF

v_call: TRBV14
cdr3_length: 18
clone_size: NA
d_call: NA
j_call: TRBJ1-3
cdr3_nt: TGTGCCAGCAGCCAAGGGGGCACTGCCCATAGATCTGGAAACACCATATATTTT
cdr3_aa: CASSQGGTAHRSGNTIYF

v_call: TRBV7-9
cdr3_length: 17
clone_size: NA
d_call: NA
j_call: TRBJ2-3
cdr3_nt: TGTGCCAGCAGCCTAGCGGAGGGGGCGCGGAACACAGATACGCAGTATTTT
cdr3_aa: CASSLAEGARNTDTQYF

v_call: TRBV5-8
cdr3_length: 13
clone_size: once
d_call: NA
j_call: TRBJ1-5
cdr3_nt: TGTGCCAGCAGCTTGACCCTTAATCAGCCCCAGCATTTT
cdr3_aa: CASSLTLNQPQHF

v_call: TRBV5-1
cdr3_length: 19
clone_size: NA
d_call: TRBD2
j_call: TRBJ2-1
cdr3_nt: TGCGCCAGCAGTGCCGGGACTAGCGGCGGAAGGGCAGGATTGAATGAGCAGTTCTTC
cdr3_aa: CASSAGTSGGRAGLNEQFF

v_call: TRBV19
cdr3_length: 14
clone_size: NA
d_call: TRBD1
j_call: TRBJ1-5
cdr3_nt: TGTGCCAGCGACCAGACAGGGTTCTTTCAGCCCCAGCATTTT
cdr3_aa: CASDQTGFFQPQHF

v_call: TRBV7-6
cdr3_length: 15
clone_size: NA
d_call: NA
j_call: TRBJ2-7
cdr3_nt: TGTGCCAGCAGCCTCGGGACACACGATATCTACGAGCAGTACTTC
cdr3_aa: CASSLGTHDIYEQYF

v_call: TRBV4-3
cdr3_length: 17
clone_size: few
d_call: NA
j_call: TRBJ2-4
cdr3_nt: TGCGCCAGCAGCCAAAATACCCCCACCGCGGGCAAAAACATTCAGTACTTC
cdr3_aa: CASSQNTPTAGKNIQYF

v_call: TRBV5-4
cdr3_length: 17
clone_size: NA
d_call: TRBD2
j_call: TRBJ2-5
cdr3_nt: TGTGCCAGCAGCTCCCCAACGGGAGGGAGGGCCCAAGAGACCCAGTACTTC
cdr3_aa: CASSSPTGGRAQETQYF

v_call: TRBV10-3
cdr3_length: 11
clone_size: NA
d_call: NA
j_call: TRBJ2-1
cdr3_nt: TGTGCCATCAGGAACCAAAATGAGCAGTTCTTC
cdr3_aa: CAIRNQNEQFF

v_call: TRBV15
cdr3_length: 15
clone_size: NA
d_call: NA
j_call: TRBJ2-7
cdr3_nt: TGTGCCACCAGCAGAGATCTCGGGGTCCGGAACGAGCAGTACTTC
cdr3_aa: CATSRDLGVRNEQYF

v_call: TRBV4-1
cdr3_length: 22
clone_size: NA
d_call: NA
j_call: TRBJ2-5
cdr3_nt: TGCGCCAGCAGCCACCCCCCCGGGGACAGGGATAACGCGGGGGGCCTACAAGAGACCCAGTACTTC
cdr3_aa: CASSHPPGDRDNAGGLQETQYF

v_call: TRBV19
cdr3_length: 15
clone_size: NA
d_call: TRBD1
j_call: TRBJ1-4
cdr3_nt: TGTGCCAGTAGGGGTTCCGGGACAGGTACAGAAAAACTGTTTTTT
cdr3_aa: CASRGSGTGTEKLFF

v_call: TRBV5-4
cdr3_length: 17
clone_size: NA
d_call: TRBD2
j_call: TRBJ2-3
cdr3_nt: TGTGCCAGCAGCCAACCCAATAGCGGGAGGGGCACAGATACGCAGTATTTT
cdr3_aa: CASSQPNSGRGTDTQYF

v_call: TRBV7-6
cdr3_length: 18
clone_size: once
d_call: NA
j_call: TRBJ1-1
cdr3_nt: TGTGCCAGCAGCCCCGATAGACAGGCCGTAAGCCCTCCGACTGAAGCTTTCTTT
cdr3_aa: CASSPDRQAVSPPTEAFF

v_call: TRBV10-2
cdr3_length: 14
clone_size: NA
d_call: TRBD1
j_call: TRBJ2-7
cdr3_nt: TGCGCCAGCCAGCGACAGGGGGAAGCCTACGAGCAGTACTTC
cdr3_aa: CASQRQGEAYEQYF

v_call: TRBV5-6
cdr3_length: 12
clone_size: NA
d_call: NA
j_call: TRBJ2-3
cdr3_nt: TGTGCCAGCAGCTTGTTTGAGAATACGCAGTATTTT
cdr3_aa: CASSLFENTQYF

v_call: TRBV5-1
cdr3_length: 14
clone_size: NA
d_call: NA
j_call: TRBJ2-5
cdr3_nt: TGCGCCAGCAGCTTGCAGTCGGCCCAAGAGACCCAGTACTTC
cdr3_aa: CASSLQSAQETQYF

v_call: TRBV5-1
cdr3_length: 15
clone_size: once
d_call: TRBD1
j_call: TRBJ1-2
cdr3_nt: TGCGCCAGCAGCTTGGTTGGACAGGTGATCTATGGCTACACCTTC
cdr3_aa: CASSLVGQVIYGYTF

v_call: TRBV10-3
cdr3_length: 16
clone_size: NA
d_call: TRBD1
j_call: TRBJ2-7
cdr3_nt: TGTGCCATCAGTGAGTCGTCAGGGACAGGGTCCCACGAGCAGTACTTC
cdr3_aa: CAISESSGTGSHEQYF